This T cell receptor (beta chain) comes out of a study of neurological immune-mediated disorders. Germline V gene sequence: CDR1 DFQATT, CDR2 SNEGSKA (reference sequence). The CDR3 sequence is 15 residues long. Study conclusions and caveats: The most TCR clonal expansion was seen in HTLV-1-associated myelopathy, whereas the least was seen in multiple sclerosis, below the level in healthy controls.

A note on this clonotype: What it recognizes is unknown. Being one base from a much bigger clone, this may be a read error.

The time point is: technical triplicate 3. PBMCs stored at -80 C, numbering 2 million, were the origin of the unsorted libraries. TCRdb analysed the 5' RACE reads with MiXCR anew, one entry per CDR3 protein. The sample consists of just under 45,000 distinct CDR3 sequences, roughly 21% of them appearing once. The source is a man in his sixties with HTLV-1-associated myelopathy (HAM/TSP). The chain couples TRBV20-1 to TRBJ2-1; D possibly corresponds to TRBD2 (6 bases). The specimen was PBMCs. CDR3 loop: CSAKSLASSYNERFF. The CDR3 DNA sequence: TGCAGTGCTAAATCACTAGCCAGCTCCTACAATGAGCGGTTCTTC.